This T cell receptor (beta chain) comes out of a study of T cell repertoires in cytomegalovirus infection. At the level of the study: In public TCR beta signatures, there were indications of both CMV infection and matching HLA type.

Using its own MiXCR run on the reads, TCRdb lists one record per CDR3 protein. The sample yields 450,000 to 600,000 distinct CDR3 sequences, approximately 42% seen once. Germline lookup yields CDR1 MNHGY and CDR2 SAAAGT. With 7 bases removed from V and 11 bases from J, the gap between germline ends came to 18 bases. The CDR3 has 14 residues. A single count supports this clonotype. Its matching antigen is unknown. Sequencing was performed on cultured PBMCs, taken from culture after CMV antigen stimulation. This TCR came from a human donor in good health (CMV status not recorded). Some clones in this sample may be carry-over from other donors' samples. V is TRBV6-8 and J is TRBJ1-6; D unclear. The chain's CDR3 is CASTHPMVWPPLHF. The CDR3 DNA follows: TGTGCCAGCACCCATCCCATGGTGTGGCCACCCCTCCACTTT.